This passage covers 15 T cell receptor beta chains from one sample sequenced in a study of blood T cell repertoires in COVID-19. This table comes from immunoSEQ multiplex PCR, and its TCRdb copy is limited to in-frame clones, with some not included. This sample yields about 50,000 clones, of which approximately 83% are seen a single time; 16% belongs to the top ten. Sequenced: peripheral blood. These receptors all come from a man aged 40-49 years with acute or convalescent COVID-19.

V and J are TRBV19 and TRBJ1-1; 8 positions match TRBD1. Germline CDR1 LNHDA, CDR2 SQIVND (reference sequence). With V trimmed by 10 bases and J by 5 bases, 9 bases remained unmatched. The CDR3 covers 13 residues. CDR3 DNA sequence: TGTGCCACCATCCGAGGACAGGGTACTGAAGCTTTCTTT. Residues: CATIRGQGTEAFF.

The chain links TRBV2 to TRBJ1-5, with D perhaps matching TRBD1 (6 bases). Trimming took off 6 bases at V and 3 bases at J, with 18 bases between the two ends. The germline V gene encodes CDR1 SNHLY and CDR2 FYNNEI. This CDR3 has 16 amino acids. The CDR3 loop is CASSLRGRGDNQPQHF. CDR3 coding DNA: TGTGCCAGCAGCCTTCGGGGGAGGGGGGACAATCAGCCCCAGCATTTT.

The chain joins TRBV19 to TRBJ2-3; D gene uncertain. The length of the CDR3 is 15 residues. V lost 1 base to trimming and J lost 1 base, with 9 bases between them. Germline V gene sequence: CDR1 LNHDA, CDR2 SQIVND (reference sequence). The CDR3 reads CASSIVEVGTDTQYF. The CDR3 coding sequence is TGTGCCAGTAGTATAGTTGAGGTGGGCACAGATACGCAGTATTTT.

The chain couples TRBV6-5 to TRBJ1-6; 8 nucleotides line up with TRBD1. Trimming removed 7 bases from V and 12 bases from J; junction bases left unmatched: 11. This CDR3 region has 14 residues. The V gene's germline CDR1 is MNHEY and CDR2 SVGAGI. Written as DNA, the CDR3 is TGTGCCAGCACCCCGAGGGACAGGTCGAAACCCCTCCACTTT. Its protein is CASTPRDRSKPLHF.

The rearrangement links TRBV20-1 to TRBJ1-1, with TRBD1 as a possible D gene (5 bases). This CDR3 is 11 amino acids long. CDR1 DFQATT and CDR2 SNEGSKA come from the germline V gene (reference sequence). The CDR3 region is CRAVRGTEAFF. CDR3 sequence (DNA): TGCAGGGCGGTAAGGGGCACTGAAGCTTTCTTT.

The chain links TRBV6-5 to TRBJ1-1; TRBD1 might be the D (5 bases). CDR1 and CDR2 (germline): MNHEY, SVGAGI. CDR3 length equals 13 residues. Trimming pared 6 bases from V and 7 bases from J, leaving 15 bases between. CDR3 nucleotide sequence: TGTGCCAGCAGCGCGACAGACAGCCGTGAAGCTTTCTTT. Protein product: CASSATDSREAFF.

This chain uses TRBV4-2 with TRBJ2-5; TRBD2 matches 13 bases. The V and J ends lost 8 bases and 5 bases, in that order; junction bases with no gene match: 14. The CDR3 spans 17 residues. CDR1 and CDR2 from the germline V gene are LGHNA and YNFKEQ. CDR3 DNA: TGTGCCAGCGCACTACAGCCAGGACTAGCGGGAGACGAGACCCAGTACTTC. Its translation: CASALQPGLAGDETQYF.

The gene calls are TRBV21-1 and TRBJ2-6; TRBD2, the D gene given by the table, was not confirmed from the DNA. TRBV21-1 is assigned pseudogene status. The length of the CDR3 is 17 residues. CDR3 sequence (DNA): TGTGCCAGCAGCAAGAAAGAGCAACGAGCTGGGGCCAACGTCCTGACTTTC. It yields the protein CASSKKEQRAGANVLTF.

This chain links TRBV2 with TRBJ1-2; D is ambiguous. This CDR3 is 15 amino acids long. V was cut by 7 bases and J by 5 bases, with 20 bases left in between. Per the germline V gene, CDR1 is SNHLY and CDR2 is FYNNEI. CDR3 DNA sequence: TGTGCCAGCACCTCAGACACCCCGGGCGGGTATGGCTACACCTTC. Amino acid sequence: CASTSDTPGGYGYTF.

V gene TRBV15 combines with J gene TRBJ2-4; D gene ambiguous. Germline V gives CDR1 LNHNV, CDR2 YYDKDF (reference sequence). The CDR3 extends over 12 amino acids. Trimming stripped 1 base from V and 5 bases from J, with 3 bases between. Here the CDR3 reads CATSRAENIQYF. For the CDR3, the DNA is TGTGCCACCAGCAGAGCAGAAAACATTCAGTACTTC.

The chain has TRBV4-1 and TRBJ1-5; D possibly corresponds to TRBD1 (5 bases). Per germline, CDR1 MGHRA and CDR2 YSYEKL. The length of the CDR3 is 14 residues. Trimming left V 2 bases short and J 4 bases short, with 9 bases between. The DNA for the CDR3 is TGCGCCAGCAGCCAATGGGGGGATAATCAGCCCCAGCATTTT. It codes for CASSQWGDNQPQHF.

The J gene is TRBJ1-1, the V gene TRBV5-5, with a tentative D call TRBD1 (5 bases). This CDR3 is 13 amino acids long. Germline CDR1 SGHKS, CDR2 YYEKEE (reference sequence). Trimming removed 4 bases from V and 1 base from J, with 8 bases in between. The CDR3 nucleotides are TGTGCCAGCAGCGCCGGGGGGAACACTGAAGCTTTCTTT. This sequence encodes CASSAGGNTEAFF.

V gene TRBV11-2 combines with J gene TRBJ1-1; D call uncertain. V was clipped by 0 bases and J by 7 bases, with 9 bases between them. Looked up from germline, CDR1 is SGHAT and CDR2 is FQNNGV. The CDR3 covers 13 residues. The CDR3: CASSLDVQVEAFF. The CDR3 coding sequence is TGTGCCAGCAGCTTAGATGTGCAGGTTGAAGCTTTCTTT. Complete variable domain (other parts from reference TRBV11-2 and TRBJ1-1): EAGVAQSPRYKIIEKRQSVAFWCNPISGHATLYWYQQILGQGPKLLIQFQNNGVVDDSQLPKDRFSAERLKGVDSTLKIQPAKLEDSAVYLCASSLDVQVEAFFGQGTRLTVV.

The rearrangement links TRBV11-2 to TRBJ2-3; 12 nucleotides line up with TRBD2. This CDR3 comprises 18 residues. The V segment lost 5 bases and the J segment 4 bases; nucleotides outside the gene matches: 13. Germline-derived CDR1 and CDR2 are SGHAT and FQNNGV. The CDR3 sequence is CASSRLAGGRVSADTQYF. CDR3 DNA sequence: TGTGCCAGCAGCCGCCTAGCGGGAGGGCGGGTGAGTGCAGATACGCAGTATTTT.

This chain connects TRBV15 to TRBJ1-1, with 8 bases identical to TRBD1. Germline V gene lookup returns CDR1 LNHNV and CDR2 YYDKDF (reference sequence). This CDR3 comprises 16 residues. V was pared by 0 bases and J by 0 bases, with 3 bases of the junction left unmatched. CDR3 region: CATSRDWTGMNTEAFF. The CDR3 DNA follows: TGTGCCACCAGCAGAGATTGGACAGGGATGAACACTGAAGCTTTCTTT. Drawing the rest from reference TRBV15 and TRBJ1-1, the complete variable domain is DAMVIQNPRYQVTQFGKPVTLSCSQTLNHNVMYWYQQKSSQAPKLLFHYYDKDFNNEADTPDNFQSRRPNTSFCFLDIRSPGLGDTAMYLCATSRDWTGMNTEAFFGQGTRLTVV.